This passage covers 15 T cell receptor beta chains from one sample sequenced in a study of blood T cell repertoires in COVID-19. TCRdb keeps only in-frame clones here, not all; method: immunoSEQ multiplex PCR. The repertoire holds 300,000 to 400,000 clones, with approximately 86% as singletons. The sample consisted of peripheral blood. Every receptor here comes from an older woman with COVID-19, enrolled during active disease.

The DNA of the CDR3 is TGTGCCAGCAGCGCCCACCCCGACCGGGTTCAGAACGAGCAGTACTTC. Translation: CASSAHPDRVQNEQYF. The chain employs TRBV9 and TRBJ2-7; no firm D call. V lost 3 bases to trimming and J lost 5 bases, with 21 bases between them. The CDR3 is 16 amino acids. Germline loops: CDR1 SGDLS, CDR2 YYNGEE.

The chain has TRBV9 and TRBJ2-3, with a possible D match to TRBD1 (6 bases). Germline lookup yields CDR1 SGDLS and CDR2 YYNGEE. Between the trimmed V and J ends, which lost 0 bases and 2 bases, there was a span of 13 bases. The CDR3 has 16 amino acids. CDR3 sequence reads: CASSVGGGSFTDTQYF. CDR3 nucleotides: TGTGCCAGCAGCGTAGGAGGGGGATCGTTCACAGATACGCAGTATTTT.

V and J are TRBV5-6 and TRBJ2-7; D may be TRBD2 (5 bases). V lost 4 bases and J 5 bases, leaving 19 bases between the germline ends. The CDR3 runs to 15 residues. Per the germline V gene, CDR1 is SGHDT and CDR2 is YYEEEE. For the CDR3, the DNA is TGTGCCAGCAGCGCCACTGGAGGACCCGGGGACGAGCAGTACTTC. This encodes CASSATGGPGDEQYF.

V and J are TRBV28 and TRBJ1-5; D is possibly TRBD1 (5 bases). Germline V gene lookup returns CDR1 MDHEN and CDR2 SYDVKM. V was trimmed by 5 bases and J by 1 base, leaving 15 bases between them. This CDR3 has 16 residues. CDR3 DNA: TGTGCCAGCAGTGCCCCCCGGGGGGGAAGCAATCAGCCCCAGCATTTT. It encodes CASSAPRGGSNQPQHF. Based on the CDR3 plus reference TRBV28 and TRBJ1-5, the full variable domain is DVKVTQSSRYLVKRTGEKVFLECVQDMDHENMFWYRQDPGLGLRLIYFSYDVKMKEKGDIPEGYSVSREKKERFSLILESASTNQTSMYLCASSAPRGGSNQPQHFGDGTRLSIL.

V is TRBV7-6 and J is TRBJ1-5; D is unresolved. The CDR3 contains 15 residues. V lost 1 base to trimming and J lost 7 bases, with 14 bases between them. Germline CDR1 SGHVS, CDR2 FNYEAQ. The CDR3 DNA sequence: TGTGCCAGCAGCTTAGAATCGCAGGCAGGACAGCCCCAGCATTTT. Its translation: CASSLESQAGQPQHF.

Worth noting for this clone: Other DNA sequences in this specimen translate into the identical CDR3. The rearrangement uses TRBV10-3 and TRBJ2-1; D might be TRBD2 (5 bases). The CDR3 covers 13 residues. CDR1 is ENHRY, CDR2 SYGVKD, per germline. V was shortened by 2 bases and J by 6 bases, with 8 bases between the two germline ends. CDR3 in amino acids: CAISEVRGNEQFF. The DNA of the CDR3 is TGTGCCATCAGTGAGGTTCGGGGCAATGAGCAGTTCTTC.

In DNA, the CDR3 is TGTGCCAGCAGCGCCTATCTGACTGGATCCTTTTACAATGAGCAGTTCTTC. Its translation is CASSAYLTGSFYNEQFF. V and J are TRBV9 and TRBJ2-1; no clear D. V lost 3 bases and J 4 bases, leaving 20 bases between the germline ends. Germline lookup yields CDR1 SGDLS and CDR2 YYNGEE. This CDR3 comprises 17 residues.

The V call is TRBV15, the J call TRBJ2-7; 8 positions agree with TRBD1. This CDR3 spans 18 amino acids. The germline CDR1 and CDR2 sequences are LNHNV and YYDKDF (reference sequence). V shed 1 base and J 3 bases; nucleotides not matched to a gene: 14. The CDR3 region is CATSRVRGGTGGNYEQYF. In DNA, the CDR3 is TGTGCCACCAGCAGAGTGCGAGGAGGGACAGGAGGAAACTACGAGCAGTACTTC.

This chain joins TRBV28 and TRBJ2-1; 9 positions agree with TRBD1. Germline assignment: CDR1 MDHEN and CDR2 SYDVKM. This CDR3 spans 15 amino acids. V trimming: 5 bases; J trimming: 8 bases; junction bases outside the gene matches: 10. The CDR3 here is CASSAPGTGLHEQFF. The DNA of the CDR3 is TGTGCCAGCAGTGCACCCGGGACAGGGCTCCATGAGCAGTTCTTC.

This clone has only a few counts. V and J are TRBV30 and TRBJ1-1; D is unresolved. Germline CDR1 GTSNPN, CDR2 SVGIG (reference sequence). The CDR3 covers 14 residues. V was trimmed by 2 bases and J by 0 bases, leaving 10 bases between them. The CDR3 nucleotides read TGTGCCTGGAGTAGAGGATTCATGAACACTGAAGCTTTCTTT. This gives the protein CAWSRGFMNTEAFF. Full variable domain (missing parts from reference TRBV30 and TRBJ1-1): SQTIHQWPATLVQPVGSPLSLECTVEGTSNPNLYWYRQAAGRGLQLLFYSVGIGQISSEVPQNLSASRPQDRQFILSSKKLLLSDSGFYLCAWSRGFMNTEAFFGQGTRLTVV.

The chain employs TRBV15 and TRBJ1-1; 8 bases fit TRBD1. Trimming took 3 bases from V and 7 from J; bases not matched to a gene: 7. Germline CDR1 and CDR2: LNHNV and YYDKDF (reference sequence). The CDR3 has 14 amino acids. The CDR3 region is CATSRSTGEDEAFF. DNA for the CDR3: TGTGCCACCAGCAGGTCGACAGGGGAAGATGAAGCTTTCTTT.

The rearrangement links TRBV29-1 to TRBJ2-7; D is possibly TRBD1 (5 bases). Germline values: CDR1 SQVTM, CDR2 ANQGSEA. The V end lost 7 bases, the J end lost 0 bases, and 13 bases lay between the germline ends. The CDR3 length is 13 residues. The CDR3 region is CSAGAGFSYEQYF. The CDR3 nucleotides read TGCAGCGCCGGAGCAGGGTTCTCCTACGAGCAGTACTTC.

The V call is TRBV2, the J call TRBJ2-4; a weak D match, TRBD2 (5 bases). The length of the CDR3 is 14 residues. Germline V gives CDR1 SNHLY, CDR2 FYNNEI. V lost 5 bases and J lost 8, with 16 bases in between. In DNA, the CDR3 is TGTGCCAGCAGTAGAGACTCCCAAGCGGACATTCAGTACTTC. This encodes CASSRDSQADIQYF.

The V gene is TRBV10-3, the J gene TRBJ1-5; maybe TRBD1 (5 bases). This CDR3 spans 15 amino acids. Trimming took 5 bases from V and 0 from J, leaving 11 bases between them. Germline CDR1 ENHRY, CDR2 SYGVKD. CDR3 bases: TGTGCCATCAGTTTAGACAGCTATAGCAATCAGCCCCAGCATTTT. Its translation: CAISLDSYSNQPQHF.

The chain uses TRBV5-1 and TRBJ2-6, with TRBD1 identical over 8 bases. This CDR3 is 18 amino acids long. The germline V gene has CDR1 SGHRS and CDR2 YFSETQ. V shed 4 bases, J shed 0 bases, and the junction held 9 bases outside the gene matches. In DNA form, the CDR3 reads TGCGCCAGCAGCCGTTCTCGGGACAGGCTCTCTGGGGCCAACGTCCTGACTTTC. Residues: CASSRSRDRLSGANVLTF.